The clone carrying this T cell receptor beta chain has a count of ten or more. Germline lookup yields CDR1 SEHNR and CDR2 FQNEAQ (reference sequence). Trimming shortened V by 2 bases and J by 3 bases, and 11 bases separated the two germline ends. The CDR3 consists of 15 residues. The data were obtained in a study of T cells after yellow fever vaccination. Each CDR3 protein gets one entry after TCRdb re-called the 5' RACE reads with MiXCR. The sample yields 200,000 to 250,000 distinct CDR3 sequences, 3% to 4% seen once. The clonotype comes from a man aged 18 to 30 who received the YFV17D yellow fever vaccine. V is TRBV7-9 and J is TRBJ1-5; D possibly corresponds to TRBD1 (5 bases). The sequences come from CD4+ T cells sorted from PBMCs, collected 10 days after the yellow fever booster vaccination. DNA of the CDR3: TGTGCCAGCAGCTTACAGGGTCGGAACAATCAGCCCCAGCATTTT. This translates into CASSLQGRNNQPQHF.